What follows are 17 T cell receptor beta chains derived from one specimen sequenced in a study of CD8 T cells in Susac syndrome. An input of roughly 0.45 to 1 ug of RNA was subjected to reverse transcription using random hexamers. TCRdb itself ran the immunoSEQ multiplex PCR reads through MiXCR, one entry per CDR3 protein. In the table there are under 200,000 distinct CDR3 sequences, 85% to 95% of which are singletons. Sequencing was carried out using CD4+ T cells from PBMCs. All receptors come from a human donor with Susac syndrome.

The chain links TRBV7-2 to TRBJ1-4, with 9 nucleotides matching TRBD1. J gave up 8 bases and V 4 bases, and 11 bases lay outside the gene matches. CDR3 size: 16 residues. CDR1 and CDR2 from the germline V gene are SGHTA and FQGNSA. In nucleotides, the CDR3 is TGTGCCAGCAGCTCCCGCGCACAGGGGGCGGGGGAAAAACTGTTTTTT. Translation: CASSSRAQGAGEKLFF.

The chain combines TRBV6-2 or TRBV6-3 with TRBJ2-3; D remains unclear. Germline V CDR1 and CDR2: MNHEY, SVGEGT. V lost 3 bases and J 4 bases, leaving 5 bases between the germline ends. The CDR3 totals 12 residues. The CDR3 region has the DNA TGTGCCAGCAGTTATGGGCCAGATACGCAGTATTTT. It specifies CASSYGPDTQYF.

This clonotype has only a few counts. This chain uses TRBV20-1 with TRBJ1-2; 9 bases align to TRBD1. Germline assignment: CDR1 DFQATT and CDR2 SNEGSKA (reference sequence). The CDR3 contains 12 residues. V lost 3 bases to trimming and J lost 4 bases; unmatched junction nucleotides: 0. The CDR3 is CSARTGGYGYTF. The CDR3 DNA reads TGCAGTGCTAGGACAGGGGGCTATGGCTACACCTTC.

This clonotype has only a few counts. This chain links TRBV30 with TRBJ2-7; either TRBD1 or TRBD2 may supply D (5 bases each). Germline V gene lookup returns CDR1 GTSNPN and CDR2 SVGIG (reference sequence). V was cut by 2 bases and J by 5 bases, with 10 bases left in between. The CDR3 sequence is 12 residues long. CDR3 sequence reads: CAWSTQGDEQYF. The CDR3 nucleotides are TGTGCCTGGAGTACCCAGGGAGACGAGCAGTACTTC.

The genes are TRBV4-3 and TRBJ1-4; no clear D. Per germline, CDR1 LGHNA and CDR2 YSLEER. Trimming shortened V by 0 bases and J by 8 bases, and 13 bases separated the two germline ends. This CDR3 spans 15 amino acids. CDR3 DNA sequence: TGCGCCAGCAGCCAAGAGTGGGGAGGTGAAGAAAAACTGTTTTTT. Encoded protein: CASSQEWGGEEKLFF.

The V gene is TRBV12-3 or TRBV12-4, the J gene TRBJ1-1, with D maybe TRBD1 (5 bases). The length of the CDR3 is 15 residues. Trimming pared 1 base from V and 1 base from J, leaving 10 bases between. DNA for the CDR3: TGTGCCAGCAGTTTAGAGGCAGGGTCGAACACTGAAGCTTTCTTT. This codes for CASSLEAGSNTEAFF.

This clonotype appeared a single time. The chain joins TRBV25-1 to TRBJ2-7; 8 nucleotides align to TRBD1. V trimming: 4 bases; J trimming: 5 bases; junction bases outside the gene matches: 1. CDR3 size: 12 residues. Germline CDR1 reads MGHDK; CDR2 reads SYGVNS. CDR3 protein: CASSGGQDEQYF. Written as DNA, the CDR3 is TGTGCCAGCAGTGGGGGACAGGACGAGCAGTACTTC.

The chain has TRBV14 and TRBJ1-1; D remains unclear. Trimming shortened V by 4 bases and J by 0 bases, and 12 bases separated the two germline ends. The CDR3 has 15 amino acids. CDR1 is SGHDN and CDR2 is FVKESK in the germline V gene. The CDR3 DNA follows: TGTGCCAGCAGCCCCTTCGCGAACCTGAACACTGAAGCTTTCTTT. It specifies CASSPFANLNTEAFF.

This chain joins TRBV15 and TRBJ2-1, with TRBD2 matching over 13 bases. The CDR3 contains 15 residues. The V gene's germline CDR1 is LNHNV and CDR2 YYDKDF (reference sequence). V was clipped by 1 base and J by 9 bases; unmatched bases: 3. The CDR3 is CATSRGLAGGGEQFF. The CDR3 DNA sequence: TGTGCCACCAGCAGAGGACTAGCGGGGGGAGGTGAGCAGTTCTTC.

The chain joins TRBV30 to TRBJ2-3; TRBD2 matches 12 bases. Germline trimming cut 4 bases from V and 4 bases from J; bases unmatched to any gene: 3. The V gene's germline CDR1 is GTSNPN and CDR2 SVGIG (reference sequence). The CDR3 runs to 14 residues. The CDR3 region has the DNA TGTGCCTGGACCTCTAGCGGGGGGGCAGATACGCAGTATTTT. This gives the protein CAWTSSGGADTQYF.

V is TRBV29-1 and J is TRBJ2-2; 8 positions agree with TRBD2. V gave up 7 bases and J gave up 3 bases; unmatched junction bases: 7. Germline V gene lookup returns CDR1 SQVTM and CDR2 ANQGSEA. This CDR3 contains 14 residues. The CDR3 region has the DNA TGCAGCGCCAGTAGCGGGACATACACCGGGGAGCTGTTTTTT. Its translation is CSASSGTYTGELFF.

The DNA for the CDR3 is TGCGCCAGCAGCTTGGAAGGTGGGCCCCAGCATTTT. Translated, it gives CASSLEGGPQHF. This chain connects TRBV5-1 to TRBJ1-5; D unresolved. This CDR3 is built from 12 residues. Trimming cost V 0 bases and J 9 bases, with 7 bases left between them. Germline CDR1 and CDR2: SGHRS and YFSETQ. Filled out from reference TRBV5-1 and TRBJ1-5, the complete variable domain reads KAGVTQTPRYLIKTRGQQVTLSCSPISGHRSVSWYQQTPGQGLQFLFEYFSETQRNKGNFPGRFSGRQFSNSRSEMNVSTLELGDSALYLCASSLEGGPQHFGDGTRLSIL.

This chain uses TRBV7-2 with TRBJ2-1, with 10 nucleotides matching TRBD2. Germline CDR1 reads SGHTA; CDR2 reads FQGNSA. V lost 1 base and J lost 8; bases outside the gene matches: 5. The CDR3 extends over 15 amino acids. In DNA, the CDR3 is TGTGCCAGCAGCTTAGTAGCGGGGGGCTGGGATGAGCAGTTCTTC. Its protein product is CASSLVAGGWDEQFF.

The chain is built from TRBV7-2 and TRBJ2-3, with 8 bases aligning to TRBD2. Germline CDR1 is SGHTA and CDR2 is FQGNSA. J gave up 5 bases and V 5 bases, and 3 bases lay outside the gene matches. This CDR3 region has 13 residues. CDR3: CASSRAGVDTQYF. The CDR3 DNA reads TGTGCCAGCAGCCGAGCGGGGGTAGATACGCAGTATTTT.

The chain carries TRBV7-2 and TRBJ2-3; no definite D call. The CDR3 covers 13 residues. Germline CDR1 SGHTA, CDR2 FQGNSA. V was cut by 4 bases and J by 3 bases, with 8 bases left in between. This CDR3 reads CASSSTGTDTQYF. In nucleotides, the CDR3 is TGTGCCAGCAGCTCAACGGGTACAGATACGCAGTATTTT.

This sequence joins TRBV5-7 and TRBJ1-2, with D tentatively TRBD1 (6 bases). TRBV5-7 is placed among ORFs of uncertain function. Trimming removed 4 bases from V and 4 bases from J, with 17 bases in between. There are 15 residues in the CDR3. The CDR3 loop reads CASSIRQARGYGYTF. CDR3 coding DNA: TGTGCCAGCAGCATCCGACAGGCGAGGGGCTATGGCTACACCTTC.

This rearrangement joins TRBV20-1 to TRBJ2-5; tentative D call: TRBD2 (7 bases). This CDR3 is 15 amino acids long. Deletions cut 0 bases from V and 5 bases from J, with 16 bases between. Germline V CDR1 and CDR2: DFQATT, SNEGSKA (reference sequence). This CDR3 is CSARDRGGPGETQYF. The CDR3 DNA sequence: TGCAGTGCTAGAGATAGGGGGGGGCCTGGGGAGACCCAGTACTTC.